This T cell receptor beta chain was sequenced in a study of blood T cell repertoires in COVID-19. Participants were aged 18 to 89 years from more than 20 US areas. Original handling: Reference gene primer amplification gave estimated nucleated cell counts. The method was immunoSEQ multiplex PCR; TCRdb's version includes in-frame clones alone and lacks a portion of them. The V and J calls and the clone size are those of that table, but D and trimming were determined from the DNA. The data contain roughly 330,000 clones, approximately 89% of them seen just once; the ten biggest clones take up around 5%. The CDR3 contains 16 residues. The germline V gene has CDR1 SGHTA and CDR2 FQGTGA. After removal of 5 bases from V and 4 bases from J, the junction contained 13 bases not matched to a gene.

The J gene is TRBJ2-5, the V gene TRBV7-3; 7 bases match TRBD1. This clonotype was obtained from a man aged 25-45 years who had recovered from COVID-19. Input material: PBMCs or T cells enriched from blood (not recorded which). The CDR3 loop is CASSLGTRGLSETQYF. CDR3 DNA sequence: TGTGCCAGCAGCCTGGGGACCAGGGGGTTATCAGAGACCCAGTACTTC. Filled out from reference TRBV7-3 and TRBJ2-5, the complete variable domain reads GAGVSQTPSNKVTEKGKYVELRCDPISGHTALYWYRQSLGQGPEFLIYFQGTGAADDSGLPNDRFFAVRPEGSVSTLKIQRTERGDSAVYLCASSLGTRGLSETQYFGPGTRLLVL.